Only one count was recorded for the clone carrying this TCR beta chain. The record originates from a study of control samples from healthy donors and cancer patients. Measured with immunoSEQ multiplex PCR; TCRdb has only the in-frame clones, and not every one. The repertoire holds tens of thousands of clones, with 82% as singletons. The V gene's germline CDR1 is SGHAT and CDR2 FQNNGV. The V gene end was trimmed by 3 bases and the J gene end by 6 bases; junction bases not matched to a gene: 5. This CDR3 comprises 14 residues. What was sequenced was PBMCs. This sequence was found in a man in his sixties with colorectal cancer. J is TRBJ2-5 and V is TRBV11-2; TRBD1 agrees at 9 bases. The CDR3 DNA reads as TGTGCCAGCAGCTTGGACAGGGGTTTGCAGACCCAGTACTTC. Its translation: CASSLDRGLQTQYF.